These T cell receptor beta chains were read from a single sample in a study of blood T cell repertoires in COVID-19. TCRdb keeps only in-frame clones here, not all; method: immunoSEQ multiplex PCR. The table has over 110,000 clones, 81% seen once. What was sequenced was peripheral blood. These receptors all stem from a human donor in a cohort sampled during active COVID-19. Each CDR3 is given with its conserved first and last residue. A D gene is named only where the DNA matches it firmly. For some rows the clone size is stated as once, few or many, or as a class when expanded; others skip it.

>TRBD1|NA|TRBJ2-7|TRBV24-1
CATSDSGQGGYEQYF
TGTGCCACCAGTGATTCTGGACAGGGGGGGTACGAGCAGTACTTC
>NA|NA|TRBJ1-1|TRBV9
CASSPPGQNTEAFF
TGTGCCAGCAGCCCCCCAGGCCAGAACACTGAAGCTTTCTTT
>NA|NA|TRBJ2-7|TRBV7-9
CASSLGGSNSDEQYF
TGTGCCAGCAGCTTAGGCGGGTCTAATTCGGACGAGCAGTACTTC
>TRBD2|NA|TRBJ2-1|TRBV7-2
CASSLAASGSTGDNEQFF
TGTGCCAGCAGCTTAGCTGCTAGCGGGAGTACAGGGGACAATGAGCAGTTCTTC
>TRBD1|few|TRBJ2-6|TRBV24-1
CATSHGTENSGANVLTF
TGTGCCACCTCCCATGGGACAGAAAACTCTGGGGCCAACGTCCTGACTTTC
>TRBD2|NA|TRBJ2-1|TRBV7-9
CASSLELAVYNEQFF
TGTGCCAGCAGCTTAGAACTAGCGGTATACAATGAGCAGTTCTTC
>NA|NA|TRBJ1-1|TRBV25-1
CASSGLYAGTEAFF
TGTGCCAGCAGTGGGCTGTATGCGGGGACTGAAGCTTTCTTT
>NA|NA|TRBJ1-2|TRBV7-2
CASSYTAVTAFNYGYTF
TGTGCCAGCAGCTATACCGCTGTGACAGCTTTTAACTATGGCTACACCTTC
>TRBD2|NA|TRBJ2-7|TRBV7-6
CASSLFTGLADPREQYF
TGTGCCAGCAGCCTATTCACTGGGCTAGCGGACCCTCGGGAGCAGTACTTC
>NA|NA|TRBJ1-4|TRBV7-9
CASSLWSGRRNEKLFF
TGTGCCAGCAGCCTCTGGTCGGGAAGACGGAATGAAAAACTGTTTTTT
>TRBD2|NA|TRBJ2-2|TRBV6-5
CASSYWLAGDTGELFF
TGTGCCAGCAGTTACTGGCTAGCGGGAGACACCGGGGAGCTGTTTTTT
>TRBD1|NA|TRBJ1-1|TRBV7-9
CASSLTGGVAEAFF
TGTGCCAGCAGTCTTACAGGGGGCGTCGCTGAAGCTTTCTTT
>NA|few|TRBJ1-2|TRBV6-1
CASSEARAGVGYTF
TGTGCCAGCAGTGAAGCGCGTGCAGGGGTAGGCTACACCTTC
>TRBD1|NA|TRBJ1-2|TRBV27
CASSWRILGQGDSFGYTF
TGTGCCAGCAGTTGGAGGATCCTCGGACAGGGAGATAGCTTCGGCTACACCTTC
>NA|NA|TRBJ1-1|TRBV11-1
CASSLSRKRTEAFF
TGTGCCAGCAGCTTATCTCGAAAGCGGACTGAAGCTTTCTTT
>TRBD2|NA|TRBJ2-7|TRBV4-2
CASSQDGLAGGGSYEQYF
TGTGCCAGCAGCCAAGACGGACTAGCGGGAGGCGGTTCCTACGAGCAGTACTTC
>TRBD1|once|TRBJ1-2|TRBV6-5
CASSKDRGRDGYTF
TGTGCCAGCAGCAAGGACAGGGGGAGGGATGGCTACACCTTC
>TRBD2|NA|TRBJ2-7|TRBV11-2
CASSLPGLAGFYEQYF
TGTGCCAGCAGCTTACCGGGACTAGCGGGTTTCTACGAGCAGTACTTC
>TRBD1|NA|TRBJ1-5|TRBV18
CASSPTGVYQPQHF
TGTGCCAGCTCACCAACAGGGGTTTACCAGCCCCAGCATTTT
>NA|NA|TRBJ2-5|TRBV5-4
CASSPGTLRETQYF
TGTGCCAGCAGCCCCGGGACTCTCCGAGAGACCCAGTACTTC
>TRBD1|once|TRBJ2-7|TRBV9
CASSVEKTGSHYEQYF
TGTGCCAGCAGCGTAGAGAAGACAGGGAGTCACTACGAGCAGTACTTC
>NA|NA|TRBJ2-5|TRBV15
CATSRDRYETQYF
TGTGCCACCAGCAGAGACCGGTACGAGACCCAGTACTTC
>NA|NA|TRBJ1-5|TRBV5-1
CASSLDAGGEPQHF
TGCGCCAGCAGCTTGGATGCGGGCGGGGAGCCCCAGCATTTT
>TRBD1|NA|TRBJ1-5|TRBV7-2
CASSPGGSGQPQHF
TGTGCCAGCAGCCCAGGGGGGTCAGGTCAGCCCCAGCATTTT
>TRBD2|once|TRBJ2-7|TRBV4-1
CASSQDPGGSYEQYF
TGCGCCAGCAGCCAAGATCCGGGAGGCTCCTACGAGCAGTACTTC
>TRBD2|NA|TRBJ2-1|TRBV11-3
CASSLDGGSGLALYEQFF
TGTGCCAGCAGCTTAGATGGGGGGTCGGGACTAGCTTTGTATGAGCAGTTCTTC
>TRBD1|NA|TRBJ1-2|TRBV28
CASRSGGQGYGYTF
TGTGCCAGCAGATCAGGGGGCCAAGGGTATGGCTACACCTTC
>NA|NA|TRBJ2-7|TRBV12-1
CASSFRDYNYEQYF
TGTGCCAGCAGCTTCCGGGACTATAACTACGAGCAGTACTTC
>NA|many|TRBJ2-7|TRBV6-5
CASSYEGAPFDEQYF
TGTGCCAGCAGTTACGAGGGAGCCCCGTTCGACGAGCAGTACTTC
>TRBD1|NA|TRBJ1-1|TRBV19
CASSRHGQGGTEAFF
TGTGCCAGTAGTCGACACGGACAGGGGGGAACTGAAGCTTTCTTT
>TRBD2|NA|TRBJ2-7|TRBV5-4
CASSSGLAGGLYEQYF
TGTGCCAGCAGCTCCGGACTGGCGGGAGGGTTATACGAGCAGTACTTC
>TRBD1|NA|TRBJ1-2|TRBV9
CASSTQGRSASNYGYTF
TGTGCCAGCAGCACACAGGGGAGGAGCGCCTCGAACTATGGCTACACCTTC
>NA|NA|TRBJ2-6|TRBV19
CASNRGSGANVLTF
TGTGCCAGTAACCGGGGCTCTGGGGCCAACGTCCTGACTTTC
>NA|NA|TRBJ2-7|TRBV2
CASRTRGELGYEQYF
TGTGCCAGCCGAACCAGGGGGGAGTTAGGCTACGAGCAGTACTTC
>NA|once|TRBJ1-1|TRBV18
CASSPRTLESPEAFF
TGTGCCAGCTCACCACGGACTCTTGAATCTCCTGAAGCTTTCTTT
>TRBD1|NA|TRBJ2-7|TRBV5-1
CASSSRTGSYEQYF
TGCGCCAGCAGCTCCCGGACAGGGTCCTACGAGCAGTACTTC
>TRBD1|NA|TRBJ2-7|TRBV5-1
CASSLDRGTDEQYF
TGCGCCAGCAGCTTGGACAGGGGGACCGACGAGCAGTACTTC
>NA|NA|TRBJ2-4|TRBV28
CASRPVATLAKNIQYF
TGTGCCAGCCGGCCCGTAGCGACCTTAGCCAAAAACATTCAGTACTTC
>NA|NA|TRBJ2-1|TRBV7-9
CASSLRSGNNEQFF
TGTGCCAGCAGCTTAAGGTCAGGAAACAATGAGCAGTTCTTC
>NA|few|TRBJ1-1|TRBV7-8
CASSSIQDTEAFF
TGTGCCAGCAGCTCAATTCAGGACACTGAAGCTTTCTTT
>TRBD1|NA|TRBJ1-2|TRBV7-9
CASSSLGGTGYGYTF
TGTGCCAGCAGCTCTTTAGGGGGGACAGGCTATGGCTACACCTTC
>NA|NA|TRBJ2-5|TRBV7-2
CASSPGRRNPWETQYF
TGTGCCAGCAGCCCTGGGCGACGGAACCCCTGGGAGACCCAGTACTTC
>NA|NA|TRBJ1-2|TRBV9
CASSLRGSDGYTF
TGTGCCAGCAGCCTCCGGGGGAGCGATGGCTACACCTTC
>NA|NA|TRBJ2-1|TRBV6-2/TRBV6-3
CASSYSRGRAYNEQFF
TGTGCCAGCAGTTACTCACGGGGGAGAGCCTACAATGAGCAGTTCTTC
>NA|NA|TRBJ1-6|TRBV5-4
CASSQDRIGPPLHF
TGTGCCAGCAGCCAAGACAGAATTGGTCCACCCCTCCACTTT
>NA|NA|TRBJ2-1|TRBV5-1
CASSLGWSSYNEQFF
TGCGCCAGCAGCTTGGGCTGGAGCTCCTACAATGAGCAGTTCTTC
>NA|NA|TRBJ2-6|TRBV2
CASKLTDTGSAGANVLTF
TGTGCCAGCAAGTTGACTGACACAGGGTCTGCAGGGGCCAACGTCCTGACTTTC
>NA|NA|TRBJ1-5|TRBV28
CASSFMAGSMLQPQHF
TGTGCCAGCAGTTTTATGGCAGGGTCAATGCTGCAGCCCCAGCATTTT
>TRBD1|NA|TRBJ1-2|TRBV5-4
CASTSGGSQGDGGYTF
TGTGCCAGCACCTCTGGGGGTTCCCAGGGGGATGGAGGCTACACCTTC
>NA|NA|TRBJ2-3|TRBV25-1
CASSDLGLAGTDTQYF
TGTGCCAGCAGTGATCTAGGGTTAGCGGGCACAGATACGCAGTATTTT
>NA|NA|TRBJ2-7|TRBV13
CASSSLGRGREQYF
TGTGCCAGCAGCTCTCTCGGCAGGGGACGCGAGCAGTACTTC